This T cell receptor (beta chain) was recovered during a study of blood T cell repertoires in COVID-19. Whole-study context: Acute and convalescent COVID-19 specimens originated in the United States, Italy and Spain.

With V trimmed by 4 bases and J by 3 bases, 0 bases remained unmatched. This CDR3 has 14 amino acids. Germline V CDR1 and CDR2: LGHDT, YNNKEL (reference sequence). The assay was immunoSEQ multiplex PCR, and TCRdb's table has in-frame clones only and misses some. The sample lists roughly 170,000 clones; around 72% were seen once. This receptor was obtained from a woman at least 80 years old with acute or convalescent COVID-19. This sequence joins TRBV3-1 (or the pseudogene TRBV3-2) and TRBJ2-3; 11 bases line up with TRBD1. Sequencing was performed on peripheral blood. In DNA form, the CDR3 reads TGTGCCAGCAGCCGGGACAGGGGGACAGATACGCAGTATTTT. Translated, it gives CASSRDRGTDTQYF.